Following are 10 T cell receptor beta chains from one sample sequenced in a study of T cell repertoires in cytomegalovirus infection. Which antigens these TCRs recognize remains unknown. MiXCR, run by TCRdb on the reads, gives a single entry per CDR3 protein. The sample includes around 770,000 distinct CDR3 sequences, almost 30% of them seen just once. Sequencing used cultured CD8+ T cells from PBMCs, obtained from culture after CMV antigen stimulation. Receptors originate from a human donor in good health (CMV status not recorded). Some clones in this sample may be carry-over from other donors' samples.

The rearrangement links TRBV28 to TRBJ2-7, with no clear D. V was trimmed by 3 bases and J by 3 bases, leaving 12 bases between them. Germline CDR1 and CDR2: MDHEN and SYDVKM. The CDR3 contains 14 residues. In DNA, the CDR3 is TGTGCCAGCAGTTTGTCGCTATATCTCTACGAGCAGTACGTC. Its protein is CASSLSLYLYEQYV.

This sequence joins TRBV4-1 and TRBJ2-1; TRBD2 matches 9 bases. The CDR3 spans 18 residues. Germline V lookup: CDR1 MGHRA, CDR2 YSYEKL. The trim removed 1 base at V and 8 bases at J, leaving 15 bases unmatched. The CDR3 coding sequence is TGCGCCAGCAGCCAAGTTCTCCCAAGCGGGGGGCTTTCGGATGAGCAGTTCTTC. It yields the protein CASSQVLPSGGLSDEQFF.

The chain combines TRBV7-4 with TRBJ2-5; D is undetermined. The germline V gene encodes CDR1 SGHVT and CDR2 SQSDAQ. Deletions cut 2 bases from V and 5 bases from J, with 15 bases between. The CDR3 is made up of 15 amino acids. The CDR3 DNA reads as TGTGCCAGCAGCTTAAGAGGCAGAACGGAGGAGACCCAGTACTTC. It is translated as CASSLRGRTEETQYF.

In this sample, this clonotype turned up many times. V and J are TRBV5-8 and TRBJ2-7; TRBD1 might be the D (5 bases). Germline loops: CDR1 SGHTS, CDR2 YDEGEE. The CDR3 spans 15 residues. Trimming removed 2 bases from V and 0 bases from J, with 12 bases in between. The CDR3: CASSFSRAYSYEQYF. CDR3 in DNA: TGTGCCAGCAGCTTCTCCAGGGCCTACTCCTACGAGCAGTACTTC.

As regards this clonotype: The junction departs from germline at one end; a sequencing error may be responsible. The chain links TRBV11-1 to TRBJ2-1, with TRBD1 identical over 9 bases. Germline CDR1 and CDR2: SGHAT and FQDESV (reference sequence). The CDR3 is 18 residues long. The CDR3 loop reads CASSTIGDGTGYYNEQLF. The CDR3, as DNA: TGTGCCAGCAGCACCATAGGAGATGGGACAGGGTACTACAATGAGCAGCTCTTC.

This clonotype appeared a few times. V is TRBV19 and J is TRBJ1-2; D unresolved. V was clipped by 3 bases and J by 1 base, with 6 bases between them. Germline V gene data show CDR1 as LNHDA and CDR2 as SQIVND (reference sequence). The CDR3 has 13 residues. The CDR3 loop is CASSIRDNYGYTF. Written as DNA, the CDR3 is TGTGCCAGTAGTATCAGAGATAACTATGGCTACACCTTC.

The sample holds a few counts of this clonotype. This rearrangement joins TRBV28 to TRBJ2-5; possible D gene TRBD2, 6 bases. CDR3 length: 17 amino acids. The V gene's germline CDR1 is MDHEN and CDR2 SYDVKM. The ends were cut back, 5 bases at V and 0 bases at J, with 19 bases in the middle. In DNA, the CDR3 is TGTGCCAGCAGTCCGGGACTTGTGACTGGGTACCAAGAGACCCAGTACTTC. Its protein product is CASSPGLVTGYQETQYF.

This clonotype was found a few times. The rearrangement links TRBV4-1 to TRBJ2-1; D gene unclear. V lost 1 base, J lost 2 bases, and 9 bases lay in between. Germline CDR1 and CDR2: MGHRA and YSYEKL. This CDR3 spans 15 amino acids. CDR3 nucleotide sequence: TGCGCCAGCAGCCAAGCCGGCGTCACCTACAATGAGCAGTTCTTC. It encodes CASSQAGVTYNEQFF.

This clonotype was seen only a few times. This chain uses TRBV28 with TRBJ2-4, with TRBD2 matching over 12 bases. V lost 5 bases, J lost 2 bases, and 13 bases stayed unmatched. The length of the CDR3 is 19 residues. Per germline, CDR1 MDHEN and CDR2 SYDVKM. CDR3 sequence (DNA): TGTGCCAGCAGTCCTACTGTTAGGACTAGCGGGGAGTCCAAAAACATTCAGTACTTC. This codes for CASSPTVRTSGESKNIQYF.

In its sample, this clonotype was seen once. The chain has TRBV19 and TRBJ1-1; D possibly corresponds to TRBD1 (5 bases). The ends were cut back, 3 bases at V and 0 bases at J, with 11 bases in the middle. The CDR3 runs to 15 residues. CDR1 and CDR2 (germline): LNHDA, SQIVND (reference sequence). CDR3 nucleotides: TGTGCCAGTAGTATGGGGGTTGGCATGAACACTGAAGCTTTCTTT. As protein: CASSMGVGMNTEAFF. The full variable domain, its missing parts supplied by reference TRBV19 and TRBJ1-1, is DGGITQSPKYLFRKEGQNVTLSCEQNLNHDAMYWYRQDPGQGLRLIYYSQIVNDFQKGDIAEGYSVSREKKESFPLTVTSAQKNPTAFYLCASSMGVGMNTEAFFGQGTRLTVV.